Below, 10 T cell receptor beta chains from the same sample are listed, as sequenced in a study of spatial heterogeneity in lung cancer. The time point was: sample taken at primary tumor resection. General study results and limits: One measure, the expanded intratumoral alpha and beta TCR count, tracked tumor mutation counts.

TCRdb analysed the 5' RACE reads with MiXCR anew, one entry per CDR3 protein. The sample consists of about 7,900 distinct CDR3 sequences, under 7.5% of them appearing once. What these receptors recognize is not known. The sample was lung tumor tissue, taken at surgery. The source of these receptors is a female donor with early-stage non-small cell lung cancer.

Many counts were recorded for this clonotype. This beta chain is off target for a library built for alpha chains, so its abundance means little. The V and J genes are TRBV18 and TRBJ2-7; possible D gene TRBD2, 6 bases. From germline, CDR1 is KGHSH and CDR2 LQKENI. The length of the CDR3 is 16 residues. With 3 bases removed from V and 5 bases from J, the gap between germline ends came to 20 bases. CDR3: CASSPTLAAGQDEQYF. DNA of the CDR3: TGTGCCAGCTCACCCACACTAGCCGCCGGTCAGGACGAGCAGTACTTC.

By sample fraction, this clonotype is medium-sized. This beta chain came through as a stray read in a library set up for alpha chains, and its size says little. This rearrangement joins TRBV9 to TRBJ1-5; no clear D gene. The CDR3 has 13 residues. Germline CDR1 reads SGDLS; CDR2 reads YYNGEE. Trimming pared 4 bases from V and 4 bases from J, leaving 9 bases between. The CDR3 here is CASSSRLNQPQHF. DNA for the CDR3: TGTGCCAGCAGCTCCCGACTTAATCAGCCCCAGCATTTT.

This clonotype is judged medium-sized (0.01 to 0.1%). This beta chain appears as a stray read in a library generated for alpha chains; its size is not informative. The chain uses TRBV27 and TRBJ2-6, with a weak D call TRBD2 (5 bases). The CDR3 has 17 amino acids. Trimming pared 5 bases from V and 0 bases from J, leaving 14 bases between. Germline V gene sequence: CDR1 MNHEY, CDR2 SMNVEV (reference sequence). The CDR3 is CASSGTSSASGANVLTF. Written as DNA, the CDR3 is TGTGCCAGCAGTGGAACTAGTTCCGCCTCTGGGGCCAACGTCCTGACTTTC. Supplemented by reference TRBV27 and TRBJ2-6, the full variable domain reads EAQVTQNPRYLITVTGKKLTVTCSQNMNHEYMSWYRQDPGLGLRQIYYSMNVEVTDKGDVPEGYKVSRKEKRNFPLILESPSPNQTSLYFCASSGTSSASGANVLTFGAGSRLTVL.

This clonotype appeared many times. This beta chain appears as a stray read in a library generated for alpha chains; its size is not informative. V usage is TRBV5-1 and J usage is TRBJ2-3, with D unresolved. Looked up from germline, CDR1 is SGHRS and CDR2 is YFSETQ. The CDR3 extends over 13 amino acids. The ends were cut back, 0 bases at V and 7 bases at J, with 9 bases in the middle. CDR3 nucleotide sequence: TGCGCCAGCAGCTTGGAGGTCCCAAATACGCAGTATTTT. This encodes CASSLEVPNTQYF. Drawing the rest from reference TRBV5-1 and TRBJ2-3, the complete variable domain is KAGVTQTPRYLIKTRGQQVTLSCSPISGHRSVSWYQQTPGQGLQFLFEYFSETQRNKGNFPGRFSGRQFSNSRSEMNVSTLELGDSALYLCASSLEVPNTQYFGPGTRLTVL.

This clonotype showed up many times. The library was built for alpha chains, so this beta chain is an off-target read and its size means little. The chain recombines TRBV29-1 with TRBJ2-1; 8 nucleotides align to TRBD2. Trimming cost V 8 bases and J 4 bases; bases outside gene matches: 16. CDR1 is SQVTM, CDR2 ANQGSEA, per germline. This CDR3 has 16 residues. The CDR3 DNA reads as TGCAGCATGAGAACCGATTCGGGACTAGTTTACAATGAGCAGTTCTTC. It specifies CSMRTDSGLVYNEQFF.

This clonotype was recorded at least ten times. This beta chain is off target for a library built for alpha chains, so its abundance means little. V usage is TRBV5-1 and J usage is TRBJ2-1, with D possibly TRBD1 on 5 matching bases. The CDR3 extends over 13 amino acids. The ends were cut back, 2 bases at V and 10 bases at J, with 13 bases in the middle. Germline CDR1 reads SGHRS; CDR2 reads YFSETQ. The chain's CDR3 is CASSFEDTVEQFF. The CDR3 bases are TGCGCCAGCAGCTTCGAGGACACTGTGGAGCAGTTCTTC.

This clonotype is categorized as medium-sized. Found in a library prepared for alpha chains, this beta chain is an off-target read, and its abundance has little meaning. The rearrangement joins TRBV11-2 to TRBJ2-1; 13 bases are a match to TRBD2. From germline, CDR1 is SGHAT and CDR2 FQNNGV. The CDR3 is 15 amino acids. After removal of 5 bases from V and 9 bases from J, the junction contained 7 bases not matched to a gene. As DNA, the CDR3 is TGTGCCAGCAGCCTCGGGACTAGCGGGAATGGTGAGCAGTTCTTC. Protein product: CASSLGTSGNGEQFF.

This clonotype was picked up many times. As an off-target read in a library built for alpha chains, this beta chain has a frequency of little significance. The genes are TRBV11-2 and TRBJ2-7; 9 nucleotides line up with TRBD1. From germline, CDR1 is SGHAT and CDR2 FQNNGV. This CDR3 region has 15 residues. Losses at the gene ends were 3 bases for V and 2 bases for J; bases not matched to a gene: 5. The CDR3 here is CASSLGQGPTYEQYF. The CDR3 DNA sequence: TGTGCCAGCAGCTTGGGACAGGGACCGACCTACGAGCAGTACTTC.

A note on this clonotype: For a library built for alpha chains, this beta chain is a stray read; little rests on its size. The V gene is TRBV6-6, the J gene TRBJ2-4; 7 bases agree with TRBD1. This CDR3 has 18 residues. CDR1 is MNHNY, CDR2 SVGAGI, per germline (reference sequence). V lost 5 bases, J lost 0 bases, and 13 bases stayed unmatched. The CDR3 nucleotides read TGTGCCAGCAGTCCCGAGGGAAGACAGGGTCTAGCCAAAAACATTCAGTACTTC. Translated, it gives CASSPEGRQGLAKNIQYF.

This clonotype is labeled as medium-sized. This beta chain appears as a stray read in a library generated for alpha chains; its size is not informative. V and J are TRBV9 and TRBJ1-1; D unclear. V lost 5 bases to trimming and J lost 4 bases, with 12 bases between them. This CDR3 region has 13 residues. Germline V lookup: CDR1 SGDLS, CDR2 YYNGEE. This CDR3 reads CASSAGHPTEAFF. DNA of the CDR3: TGTGCCAGCAGTGCGGGCCACCCCACTGAAGCTTTCTTT.